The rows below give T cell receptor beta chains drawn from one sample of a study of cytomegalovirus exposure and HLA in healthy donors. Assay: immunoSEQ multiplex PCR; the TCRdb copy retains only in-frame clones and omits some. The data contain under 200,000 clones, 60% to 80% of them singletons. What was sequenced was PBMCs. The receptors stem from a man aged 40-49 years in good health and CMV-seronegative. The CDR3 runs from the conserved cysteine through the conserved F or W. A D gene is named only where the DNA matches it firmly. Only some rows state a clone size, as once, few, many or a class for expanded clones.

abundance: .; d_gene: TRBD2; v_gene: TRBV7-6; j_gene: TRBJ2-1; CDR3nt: TGTGCCAGCAGCTTAGAAGGACTAGGGAGCTACAATGGGCAGTTCTTC; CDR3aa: CASSLEGLGSYNGQFF
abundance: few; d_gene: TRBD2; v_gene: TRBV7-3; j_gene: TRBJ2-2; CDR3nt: TGTGCCAGCAGCTTAAATGCGGGAGGGGTCACCGGGGAGCTGTTTTTT; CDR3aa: CASSLNAGGVTGELFF
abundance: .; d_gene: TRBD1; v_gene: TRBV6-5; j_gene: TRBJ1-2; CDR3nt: TGTGCCAGCAGTTCCCCCGGGGGACAGGGGTACTATGGCTACACCTTC; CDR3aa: CASSSPGGQGYYGYTF
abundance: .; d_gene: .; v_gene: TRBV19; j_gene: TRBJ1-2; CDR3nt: TGTGCCAGTATCAATACCTATGAAACCGGGAGGTATGGCTACACCTTC; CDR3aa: CASINTYETGRYGYTF
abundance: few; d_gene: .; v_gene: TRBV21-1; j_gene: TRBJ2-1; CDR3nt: TGTGCCAGCACCTGTGCTATGGGGACATTGTACCATGAGCAGTTCTTC; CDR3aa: CASTCAMGTLYHEQFF
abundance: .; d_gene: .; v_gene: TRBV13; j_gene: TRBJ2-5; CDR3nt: TGTGCCAGCAGCTTAGATCCGGAGACCCAGTACTTC; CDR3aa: CASSLDPETQYF
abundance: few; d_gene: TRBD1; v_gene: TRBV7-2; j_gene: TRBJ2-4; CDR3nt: TGTGCCAGCAGCCTGGGACAGCAAAAAAACATTCAGTACTTC; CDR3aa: CASSLGQQKNIQYF
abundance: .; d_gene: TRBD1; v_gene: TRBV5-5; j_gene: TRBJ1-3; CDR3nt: TGTGCCAGCAGCGGACCGACAGGGTTAAACACCATATATTTT; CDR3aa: CASSGPTGLNTIYF
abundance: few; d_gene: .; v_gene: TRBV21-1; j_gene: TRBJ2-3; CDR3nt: TGTGCCAGCAGCAAAGGTTTCACGACAGGGCTTAGCACAGATACGCAGTATTTT; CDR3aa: CASSKGFTTGLSTDTQYF
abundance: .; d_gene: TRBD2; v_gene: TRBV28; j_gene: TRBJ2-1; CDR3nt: TGTGCCACCCTAGCGGGGGACTACAATGAGCAGTTCTTC; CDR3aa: CATLAGDYNEQFF